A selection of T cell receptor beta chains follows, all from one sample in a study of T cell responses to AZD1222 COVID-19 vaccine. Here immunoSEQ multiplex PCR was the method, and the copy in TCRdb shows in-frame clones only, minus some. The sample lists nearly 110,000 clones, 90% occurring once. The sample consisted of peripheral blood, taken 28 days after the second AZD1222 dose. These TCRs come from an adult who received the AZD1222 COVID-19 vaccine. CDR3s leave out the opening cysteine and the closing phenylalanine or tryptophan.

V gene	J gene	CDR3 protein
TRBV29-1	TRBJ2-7	SVEFSQGRDYEQY
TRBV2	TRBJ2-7	ASRRVGEQY
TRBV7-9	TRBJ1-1	ASSLYAEAF
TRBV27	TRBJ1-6	ASSLWAGGGNNSPLH
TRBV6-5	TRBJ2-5	ASTRGETQY
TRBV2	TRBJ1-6	ASSDNRGLALH
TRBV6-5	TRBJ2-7	ASSYSTRFAYEQY
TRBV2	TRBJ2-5	ASSGAGGETQY
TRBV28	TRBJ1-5	ASSEHGAGNQPQH
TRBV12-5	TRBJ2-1	ASGPGQAAYNEQF
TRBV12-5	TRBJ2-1	ASGSPNSINEQF
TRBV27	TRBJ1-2	ASRGGWGYGYT
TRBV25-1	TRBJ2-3	ASSTAVKGDTQY
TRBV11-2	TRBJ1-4	ASSPAQLINEKLF
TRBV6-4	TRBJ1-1	ASSRLRGTEAF
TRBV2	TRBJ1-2	ASTVSSYGYT
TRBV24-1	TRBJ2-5	ATSDRQETQY
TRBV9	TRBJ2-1	ASSVATGTSGGFDEQF
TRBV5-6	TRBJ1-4	ASSLVGAGGFEKLF
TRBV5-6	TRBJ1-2	ASSGFGYGYT
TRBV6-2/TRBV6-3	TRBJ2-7	ASSYWGADHEQY
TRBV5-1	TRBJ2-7	ASSLDGGQPDEQY